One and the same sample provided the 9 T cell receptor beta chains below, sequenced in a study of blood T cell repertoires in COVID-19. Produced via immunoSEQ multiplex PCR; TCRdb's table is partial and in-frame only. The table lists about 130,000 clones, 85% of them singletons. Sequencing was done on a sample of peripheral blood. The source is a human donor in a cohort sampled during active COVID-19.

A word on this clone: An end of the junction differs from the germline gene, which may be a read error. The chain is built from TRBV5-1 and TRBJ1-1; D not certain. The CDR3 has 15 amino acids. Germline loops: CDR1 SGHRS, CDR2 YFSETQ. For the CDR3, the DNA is TGCGTCAGCAGCTTGGCCAACCCGGTGAACACTGAAGCTTTCTTT. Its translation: CVSSLANPVNTEAFF.

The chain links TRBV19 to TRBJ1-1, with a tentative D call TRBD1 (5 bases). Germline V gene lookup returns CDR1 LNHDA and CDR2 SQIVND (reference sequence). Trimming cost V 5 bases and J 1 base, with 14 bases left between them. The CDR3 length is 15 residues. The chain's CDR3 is CASSSLPGSNTEAFF. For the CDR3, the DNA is TGTGCCAGTAGTTCTCTTCCAGGGTCGAACACTGAAGCTTTCTTT.

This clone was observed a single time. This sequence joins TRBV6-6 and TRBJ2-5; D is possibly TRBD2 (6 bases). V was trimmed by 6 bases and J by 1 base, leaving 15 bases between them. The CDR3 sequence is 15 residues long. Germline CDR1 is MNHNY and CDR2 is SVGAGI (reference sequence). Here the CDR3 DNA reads TGTGCCAGCAGCCCGGGACTCCTCTCCCAAGAGACCCAGTACTTC. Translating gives CASSPGLLSQETQYF.

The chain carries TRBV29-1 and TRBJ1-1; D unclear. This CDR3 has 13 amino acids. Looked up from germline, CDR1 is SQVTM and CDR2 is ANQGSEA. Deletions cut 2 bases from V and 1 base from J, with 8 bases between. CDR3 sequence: CSVETSRNTEAFF. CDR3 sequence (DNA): TGCAGCGTTGAAACGTCGAGGAACACTGAAGCTTTCTTT. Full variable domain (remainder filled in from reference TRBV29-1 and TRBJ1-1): SAVISQKPSRDICQRGTSLTIQCQVDSQVTMMFWYRQQPGQSLTLIATANQGSEATYESGFVIDKFPISRPNLTFSTLTVSNMSPEDSSIYLCSVETSRNTEAFFGQGTRLTVV.

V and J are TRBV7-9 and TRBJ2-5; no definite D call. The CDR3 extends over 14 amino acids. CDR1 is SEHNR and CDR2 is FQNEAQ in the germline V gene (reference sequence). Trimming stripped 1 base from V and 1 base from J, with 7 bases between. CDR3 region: CASSLGLAQETQYF. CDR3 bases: TGTGCCAGCAGCTTAGGATTGGCCCAAGAGACCCAGTACTTC.

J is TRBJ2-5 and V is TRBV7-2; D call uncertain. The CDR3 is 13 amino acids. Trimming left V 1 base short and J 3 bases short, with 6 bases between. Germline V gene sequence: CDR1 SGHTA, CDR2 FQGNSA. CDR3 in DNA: TGTGCCAGCAGCTTAGGACTGAAAGAGACCCAGTACTTC. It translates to CASSLGLKETQYF. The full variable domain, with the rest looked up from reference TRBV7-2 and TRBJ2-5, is GAGVSQSPSNKVTEKGKDVELRCDPISGHTALYWYRQSLGQGLEFLIYFQGNSAPDKSGLPSDRFSAERTGGSVSTLTIQRTQQEDSAVYLCASSLGLKETQYFGPGTRLLVL.

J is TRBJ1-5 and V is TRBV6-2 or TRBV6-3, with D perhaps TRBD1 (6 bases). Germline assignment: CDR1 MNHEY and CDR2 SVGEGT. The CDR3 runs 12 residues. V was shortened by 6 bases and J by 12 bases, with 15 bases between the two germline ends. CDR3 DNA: TGTGCCAGCAGCTTTGCCCCAGGGGACCAGCATTTT. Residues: CASSFAPGDQHF.

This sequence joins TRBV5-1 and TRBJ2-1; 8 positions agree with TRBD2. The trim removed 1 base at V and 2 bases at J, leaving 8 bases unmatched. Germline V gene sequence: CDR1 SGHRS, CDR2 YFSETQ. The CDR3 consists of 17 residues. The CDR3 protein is CASSLLASGYTYNEQFF. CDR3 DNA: TGCGCCAGCAGCTTGTTGGCTAGCGGGTATACCTACAATGAGCAGTTCTTC.

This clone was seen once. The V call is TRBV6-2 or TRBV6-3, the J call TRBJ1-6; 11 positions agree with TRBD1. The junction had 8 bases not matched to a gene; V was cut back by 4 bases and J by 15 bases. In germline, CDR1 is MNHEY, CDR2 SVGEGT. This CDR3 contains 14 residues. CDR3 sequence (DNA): TGTGCCAGCAGTTCGACCGGGACAGGGGGGCACCTCCACTTT. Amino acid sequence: CASSSTGTGGHLHF.